Sequencing of this T cell receptor beta chain was carried out in a study of PD-L1 blockade in urothelial cancer. Study context: Patients initiated atezolizumab in about 2014 at 1,200 mg intravenously every 3 weeks. Patients had been given 0 to 3 earlier chemotherapy regimens. The study recovered a median of about 140,000 T cells per blood sample.

The time point: pretreatment peripheral blood. TCRdb's copy holds only in-frame clones and misses some; the assay was immunoSEQ multiplex PCR. The sample holds over 45,000 clones, about 86% seen once. V gave up 7 bases and J gave up 0 bases, with 4 bases separating them. Germline lookup yields CDR1 MNHEY and CDR2 SMNVEV (reference sequence). This CDR3 contains 13 residues. The receptor was derived from a man aged 60 to 69 with urothelial cancer. The chain joins TRBV27 to TRBJ2-6, with unresolved D. The sequenced sample was PBMCs, obtained around atezolizumab (anti-PD-L1) treatment. CDR3 in DNA: TGTGCCAGCACCAACTCTGGGGCCAACGTCCTGACTTTC. This gives the protein CASTNSGANVLTF.